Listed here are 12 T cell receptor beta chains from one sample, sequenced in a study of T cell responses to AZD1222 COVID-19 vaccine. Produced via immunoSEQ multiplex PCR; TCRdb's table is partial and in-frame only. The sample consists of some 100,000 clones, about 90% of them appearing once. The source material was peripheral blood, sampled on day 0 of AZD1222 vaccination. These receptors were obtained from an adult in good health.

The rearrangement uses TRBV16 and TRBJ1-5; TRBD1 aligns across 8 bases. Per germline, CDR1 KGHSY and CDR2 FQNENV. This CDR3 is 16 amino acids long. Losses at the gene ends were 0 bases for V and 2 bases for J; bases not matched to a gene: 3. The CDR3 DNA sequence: TGTGCCAGCAGCCAATCAAACAGGGGGGGCAATCAGCCCCAGCATTTT. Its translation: CASSQSNRGGNQPQHF.

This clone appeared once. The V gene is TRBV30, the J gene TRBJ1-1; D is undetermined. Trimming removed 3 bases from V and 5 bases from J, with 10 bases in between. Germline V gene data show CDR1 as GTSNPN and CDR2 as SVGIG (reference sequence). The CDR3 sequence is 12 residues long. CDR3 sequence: CAWSLTVTEAFF. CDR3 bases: TGTGCCTGGAGCCTGACCGTGACTGAAGCTTTCTTT.

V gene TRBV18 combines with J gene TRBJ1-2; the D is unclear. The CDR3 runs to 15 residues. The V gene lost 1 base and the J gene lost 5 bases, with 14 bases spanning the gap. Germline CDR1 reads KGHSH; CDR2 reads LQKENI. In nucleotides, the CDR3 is TGTGCCAGCTCACCACGGGCAGTAGAAGGGTATGGCTACACCTTC. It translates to CASSPRAVEGYGYTF.

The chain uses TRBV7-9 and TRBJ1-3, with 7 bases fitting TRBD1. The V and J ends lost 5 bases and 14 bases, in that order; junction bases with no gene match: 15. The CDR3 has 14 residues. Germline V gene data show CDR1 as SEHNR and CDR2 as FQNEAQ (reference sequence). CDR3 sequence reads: CASSKPGTVGSLYF. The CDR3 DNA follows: TGTGCCAGCAGCAAACCCGGGACAGTAGGGTCCCTATATTTT.

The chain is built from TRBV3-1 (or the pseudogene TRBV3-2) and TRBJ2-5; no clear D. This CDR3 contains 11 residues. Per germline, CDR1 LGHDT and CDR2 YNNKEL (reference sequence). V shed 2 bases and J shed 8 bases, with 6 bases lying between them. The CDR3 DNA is TGTGCCAGCAGCCAAATCAATACCCAGTACTTC. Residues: CASSQINTQYF.

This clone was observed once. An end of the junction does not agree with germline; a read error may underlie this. Here the CDR3 DNA reads TGTGCCACTTCGACAGGGGTCAACGTCCTGACTTTC. Translated, it gives CATSTGVNVLTF. The genes are TRBV19 and TRBJ2-6; 8 bases agree with TRBD1. The V gene's germline CDR1 is LNHDA and CDR2 SQIVND (reference sequence). This CDR3 region has 12 residues.

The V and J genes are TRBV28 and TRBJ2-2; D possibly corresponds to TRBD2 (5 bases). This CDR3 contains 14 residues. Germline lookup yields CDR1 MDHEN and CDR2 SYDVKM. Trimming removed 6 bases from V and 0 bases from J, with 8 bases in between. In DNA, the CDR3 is TGTGCCAGCAGGGGGAGCCCGAACACCGGGGAGCTGTTTTTT. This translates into CASRGSPNTGELFF.

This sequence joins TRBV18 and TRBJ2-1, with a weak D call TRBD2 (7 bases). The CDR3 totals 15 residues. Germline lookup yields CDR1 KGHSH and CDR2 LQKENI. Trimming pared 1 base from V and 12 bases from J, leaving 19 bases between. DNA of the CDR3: TGTGCCAGCTCACCACAATCCGGGGGGCTAGCTGGGCAGTTCTTC. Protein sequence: CASSPQSGGLAGQFF.

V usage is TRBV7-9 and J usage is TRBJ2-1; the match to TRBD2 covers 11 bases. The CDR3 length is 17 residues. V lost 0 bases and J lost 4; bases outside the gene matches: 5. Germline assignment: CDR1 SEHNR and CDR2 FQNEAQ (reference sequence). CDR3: CASSLAPGTSGYNEQFF. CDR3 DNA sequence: TGTGCCAGCAGCTTAGCTCCCGGGACTAGCGGATACAATGAGCAGTTCTTC.

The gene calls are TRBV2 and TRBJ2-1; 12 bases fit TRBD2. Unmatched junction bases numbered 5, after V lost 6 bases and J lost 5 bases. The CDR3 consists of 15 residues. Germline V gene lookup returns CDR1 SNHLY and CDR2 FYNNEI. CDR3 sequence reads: CASSARTSGDNEQFF. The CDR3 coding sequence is TGTGCCAGCAGCGCGAGGACTAGCGGGGACAATGAGCAGTTCTTC.

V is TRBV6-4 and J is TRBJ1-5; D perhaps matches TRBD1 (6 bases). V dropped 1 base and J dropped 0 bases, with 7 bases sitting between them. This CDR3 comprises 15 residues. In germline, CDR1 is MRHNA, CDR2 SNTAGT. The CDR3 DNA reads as TGTGCCAGCAGTGACTACAGGGATAGCAATCAGCCCCAGCATTTT. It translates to CASSDYRDSNQPQHF.

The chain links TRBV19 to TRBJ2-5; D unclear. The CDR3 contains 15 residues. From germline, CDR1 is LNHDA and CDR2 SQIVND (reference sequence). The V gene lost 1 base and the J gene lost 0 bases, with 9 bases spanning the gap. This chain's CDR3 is CASSIGYLDQETQYF. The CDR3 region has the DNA TGTGCCAGTAGTATAGGGTATTTAGACCAAGAGACCCAGTACTTC. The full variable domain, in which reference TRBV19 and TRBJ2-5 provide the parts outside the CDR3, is DGGITQSPKYLFRKEGQNVTLSCEQNLNHDAMYWYRQDPGQGLRLIYYSQIVNDFQKGDIAEGYSVSREKKESFPLTVTSAQKNPTAFYLCASSIGYLDQETQYFGPGTRLLVL.